This T cell receptor beta chain was sequenced for a study of OX40 agonist ivuxolimab in advanced cancers. Study context: Males comprised 82.7% of the group, whose mean age was 60 years (range roughly 23 to 90).

TCRdb's copy holds only in-frame clones and misses some; the assay was immunoSEQ multiplex PCR. The sample has some 54,000 clones, under 85% seen once. Collection of blood occurred at baseline, at cycle 4 day 1, and at cycle 7 day 1. The table lists this clone with a count of one. The sequence came from an adult with an advanced solid tumor such as melanoma, head and neck, liver or kidney cancer. Sequencing used CD4+ or CD8+ T cells sorted from blood, obtained in a trial of the OX40 agonist ivuxolimab.

In nucleotides, the CDR3 is TGCGCCAGCAGTGAGTCAGTCGCGTCCTACGAGCAGTACTTC. It is translated as CASSESVASYEQYF. This chain uses TRBV10-1 with TRBJ2-7; D unresolved. The length of the CDR3 is 14 residues. Deletions cut 0 bases from V and 1 base from J, with 7 bases between. Germline V CDR1 and CDR2: WNHNN, SYGVQD (reference sequence).